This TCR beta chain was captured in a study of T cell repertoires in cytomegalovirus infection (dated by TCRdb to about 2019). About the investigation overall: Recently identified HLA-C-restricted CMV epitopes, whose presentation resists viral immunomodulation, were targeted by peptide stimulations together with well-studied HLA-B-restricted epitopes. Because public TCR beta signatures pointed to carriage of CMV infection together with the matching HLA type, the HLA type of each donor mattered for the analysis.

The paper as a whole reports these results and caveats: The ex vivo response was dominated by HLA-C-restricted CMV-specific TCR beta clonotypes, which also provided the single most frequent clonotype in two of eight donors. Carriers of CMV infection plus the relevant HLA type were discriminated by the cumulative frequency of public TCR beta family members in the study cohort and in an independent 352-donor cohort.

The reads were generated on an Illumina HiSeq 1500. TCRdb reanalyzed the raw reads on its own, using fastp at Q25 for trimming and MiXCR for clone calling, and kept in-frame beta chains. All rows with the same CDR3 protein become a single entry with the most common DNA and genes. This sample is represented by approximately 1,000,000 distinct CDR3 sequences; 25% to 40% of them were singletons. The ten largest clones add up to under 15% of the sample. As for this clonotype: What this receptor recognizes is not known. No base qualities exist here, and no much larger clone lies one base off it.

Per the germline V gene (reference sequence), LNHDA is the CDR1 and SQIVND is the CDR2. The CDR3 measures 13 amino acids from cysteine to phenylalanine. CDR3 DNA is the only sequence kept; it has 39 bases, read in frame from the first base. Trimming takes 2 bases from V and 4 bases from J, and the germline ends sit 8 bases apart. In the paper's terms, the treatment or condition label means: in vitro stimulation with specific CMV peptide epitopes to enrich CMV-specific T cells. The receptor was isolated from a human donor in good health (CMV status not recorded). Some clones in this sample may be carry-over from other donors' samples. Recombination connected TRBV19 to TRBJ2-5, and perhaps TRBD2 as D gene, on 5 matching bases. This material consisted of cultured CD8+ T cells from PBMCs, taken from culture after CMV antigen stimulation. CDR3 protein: CASSIFEGETQYF. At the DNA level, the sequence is TGTGCCAGTAGTATATTCGAGGGAGAGACCCAGTACTTC.